Reported below is one T cell receptor (beta chain). Which cohort a participant joined came from the clinical history participants gave. Here immunoSEQ multiplex PCR was the method, and the copy in TCRdb shows in-frame clones only, minus some. Of fewer than 350,000 clones in the sample, roughly 85% were seen once. This CDR3 is 15 amino acids long. V lost 8 bases to trimming and J lost 2 bases, with 18 bases between them. Germline loops: CDR1 SGHTA, CDR2 FQGNSA. These data originate in a study of blood T cell repertoires in COVID-19. This chain connects TRBV7-2 to TRBJ1-1; tentative D call: TRBD1 (6 bases). The sample comprised PBMCs or T cells enriched from blood (not recorded which). The TCR comes from a middle-aged woman with acute COVID-19. The CDR3 sequence: CASALEGTPNTEAFF. The CDR3 DNA reads TGTGCCAGCGCACTAGAAGGGACACCTAACACTGAAGCTTTCTTT.